One and the same sample provided the 2 T cell receptor beta chains below, sequenced in a study of shared clonotypes between healthy human individuals. CD45RO-negative cells were positively selected for CCR7, leaving out terminally differentiated effector memory CD45RA+ cells. Here immunoSEQ multiplex PCR was the method, and the copy in TCRdb shows in-frame clones only, minus some. The sample has some 800,000 clones; 80% to 95% are singletons. The source material was naive CD8+ T cells sorted from blood. Receptors originate from a man under 40 in good health.

The J gene is TRBJ2-1, the V gene TRBV2; 10 bases are a match to TRBD2. The CDR3 length is 17 residues. Trimming took 7 bases from V and 0 from J; bases not matched to a gene: 9. The germline CDR1 and CDR2 sequences are SNHLY and FYNNEI. In DNA form, the CDR3 reads TGTGCCAGCATCCCGGGACTAGCGCCCAACTCCTACAATGAGCAGTTCTTC. Translating gives CASIPGLAPNSYNEQFF.

The rearrangement links TRBV5-1 to TRBJ1-4; 11 bases line up with TRBD1. The V gene end was trimmed by 0 bases and the J gene end by 5 bases; junction bases not matched to a gene: 3. CDR1 and CDR2 (germline): SGHRS, YFSETQ. The CDR3 is 16 residues long. The CDR3 DNA reads as TGCGCCAGCAGCTTGGACCGGGACAGGGGGAATGAAAAACTGTTTTTT. Protein: CASSLDRDRGNEKLFF.